This TCR beta chain emerged from a study of blood T cell repertoires in COVID-19 (TCRdb year 2020). Concerning the study at large: Samples from collaborators originated in the United States, Italy and Spain and spanned both the acute and convalescent phases of COVID-19. Samples were obtained from the ongoing ImmuneRACE study (first 160 participants) and from 1,000 to 1,500 subjects provided by 6 global collaborators. HLA class I and class II types, where available, came from metadata supplied by the sample provider rather than from assay-based typing. The prospective study material was composed of cDNA or gDNA derived from T cells, B-cell-depleted T cells, or PBMCs. A de-identified subject ID, COVID-19 status, age in years and sex were almost always included in the sample metadata. The dataset comprised deeply sampled blood TCRbeta repertoires from subjects exposed to, actively infected with, or recovered from COVID-19. The repertoires were released in a freely available public database intended as a resource for research on the immune response to SARS-CoV-2. Findings and caveats that apply to the study as a whole: The quantity of clinical and demographic metadata differed by source and by participant and was supplied without curation.

Comment on this clone: Its antigen remains unidentified. Per-nucleotide qualities are absent, and no much larger clonotype sits a single base away.

One collaborating source in Seattle enrolled patients during active infection and followed them longitudinally through the course of disease. Whole blood was collected in K2EDTA tubes by collaborating institutions according to the institutions' own protocols. Collaborator samples were shipped for TCRbeta analysis as frozen whole blood, isolated PBMCs, or DNA extracted from either sample type. The CDR3 measures 13 amino acids from cysteine to phenylalanine. CDR3 DNA only is kept here, 39 bases in frame from base 1. Trimming at the junction amounts to 6 bases on V and 4 bases on J, and the germline ends lie 12 bases apart. TCRbeta CDR3 regions were amplified from genomic DNA by means of the immunoSEQ Assay, a bias-controlled multiplex PCR. The paper's processing steps were these. The number of nucleated cells in each sample was estimated by amplification of reference gene primers within the assay. To quantify the absolute abundance of each unique TCRbeta CDR3 rearrangement, sequence reads were collapsed and filtered. For each sample, productive Simpson clonality was calculated by taking the square root of Simpson's diversity index across productive rearrangements. TCRdb mirrors the immuneACCESS table, restricted to in-frame sequences. Some clones are absent from its copies; in checked studies, under half trace to an unresolved V gene, and the reason for the others is unknown. Clone size and the V and J calls come from that table; the DNA yielded D and trimming. The sample table shows approximately 200,000 clones, and more than 75% are seen once. The top ten clones comprise nearly 6% of the sample.

The sample consisted of peripheral blood. The V and J segments used are TRBV12-3 or TRBV12-4 and TRBJ1-2, with no reliable assignment of the D segment. The clonotype originates from a woman between 40 and 50 years old with COVID-19, enrolled during active disease. The DNA sequence is as follows: TGTGCCAGCAGCCCCGACGGGTCCTATGGCTACACCTTC. This translates into CASSPDGSYGYTF.